This T cell receptor (beta chain) was observed in a study of shared clonotypes between healthy human individuals. About the study: CD8 memory received one plate per donor, CD8 naive two, CD4 memory three and CD4 naive three. The study, taken as a whole, reports: Only a few donors were included, so the genetic and exposure-history diversity represented was limited.

The input for sorted-subset replicate PCRs was approximately 190 ng DNA, about 30,000 T cell genomes. Data came from immunoSEQ multiplex PCR; TCRdb stores just in-frame clones and leaves some out. The data contain roughly 2,000,000 clones, approximately 94% of them seen just once; the ten biggest clones take up 1.2%. Naive CD8 cells comprised CD45RO-negative, CCR7-positively selected cells, excluding terminally differentiated effector memory CD45RA+ cells. This clone was recorded once. Its antigen is not identified. This same CDR3 is encoded by further DNA sequences in the sample. This CDR3 comprises 12 residues. Per the germline V gene, CDR1 is SNHLY and CDR2 is FYNNEI. Trimming cost V 5 bases and J 2 bases, with 7 bases left between them.

The genes are TRBV2 and TRBJ2-7; D unclear. Sequenced sample: naive CD8+ T cells sorted from blood. The origin of this receptor is a man in his late teens or twenties in good health. The CDR3 DNA is TGTGCCAGCAGTCCGTCCCCCTACGAGCAGTACTTC. Translation: CASSPSPYEQYF.